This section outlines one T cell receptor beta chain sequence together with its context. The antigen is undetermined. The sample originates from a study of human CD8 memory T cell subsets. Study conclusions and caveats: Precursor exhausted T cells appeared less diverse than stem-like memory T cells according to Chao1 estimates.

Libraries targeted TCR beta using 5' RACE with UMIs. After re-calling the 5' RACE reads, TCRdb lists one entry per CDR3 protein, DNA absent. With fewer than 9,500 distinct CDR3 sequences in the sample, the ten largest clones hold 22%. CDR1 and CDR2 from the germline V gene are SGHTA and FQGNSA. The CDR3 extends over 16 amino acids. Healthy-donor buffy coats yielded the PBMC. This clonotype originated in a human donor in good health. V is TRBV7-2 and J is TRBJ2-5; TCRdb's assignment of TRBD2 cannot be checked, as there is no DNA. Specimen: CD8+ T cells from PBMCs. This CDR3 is CASSTGLAGEMKTQYF.